A selection of T cell receptor beta chains follows, all from one sample in a study of T cell repertoires in cytomegalovirus infection. Their target antigens are unknown. MiXCR, applied by TCRdb to the reads, yields one record per CDR3 protein. Of about 830,000 distinct CDR3 sequences in the sample, approximately 29% were seen once. The sample in question was cultured CD8+ T cells from PBMCs, obtained from culture after CMV antigen stimulation. These receptors all come from a human donor in good health (CMV status not recorded). Some clones in this sample may be carry-over from other donors' samples. Both conserved end residues are part of each CDR3. The D gene is left open where the match is weak. The size field is filled for only some rows; it gives once, few, many or a size class.

d_gene | abundance | j_gene | v_gene | CDR3nt | CDR3aa
TRBD2 | few | TRBJ2-5 | TRBV7-9 | TGTGCCAGCAGCCCAAATGGCGGGGGGGTCCGGGAGACCCAGTACTTC | CASSPNGGGVRETQYF
TRBD1 | . | TRBJ2-7 | TRBV29-1 | TGCAGCGTTGTCTCCCGGACAGGGACTGGCGAGCAGTACTTC | CSVVSRTGTGEQYF
TRBD1 | . | TRBJ2-7 | TRBV5-1 | TGCGCCAGCAGACGGGACAGGTCCTACGAGCAGTACTTC | CASRRDRSYEQYF
TRBD2 | few | TRBJ2-5 | TRBV7-9 | TGTGCCAGCAGTCAGAAGCTAGCGGGGCAAGAGACCCAGTACTTC | CASSQKLAGQETQYF
. | many | TRBJ2-3 | TRBV2 | TGTGCCAGCAACAGACTCACAGATACGCAGTATTTT | CASNRLTDTQYF
TRBD1 | once | TRBJ1-4 | TRBV6-1 | TGTGCCAGCAGTGAAGCGGGGACAGGGGATGAAAAACTGTTTTTT | CASSEAGTGDEKLFF
. | . | TRBJ2-2 | TRBV10-3 | TGTGCCATCAGGGGTGCGGGGACGAACACCGGGGAGCTGTTTTTT | CAIRGAGTNTGELFF
. | few | TRBJ1-6 | TRBV2 | TGTGTCATACAGGGCTATAATTCACCCCTCCACTTT | CVIQGYNSPLHF
TRBD1 | few | TRBJ1-4 | TRBV5-4 | TGTGCCAGCAGGAGGGACAGGGGCGAAAAACTGTTTTTT | CASRRDRGEKLFF
TRBD1 | few | TRBJ2-3 | TRBV4-3 | TGCGCCAGCAGCCAAGATCGCGAGTCATTAGGGACAGTCACAGATACGCAGTATTTT | CASSQDRESLGTVTDTQYF
. | few | TRBJ2-2 | TRBV9 | TGTGCCAGCAGCGTACTCGATACCGGGGAGCTGTTTTTT | CASSVLDTGELFF
. | many | TRBJ2-1 | TRBV7-8 | TGTGCCAGCAGCTTAGTCCCCCAGGGGGGGCCGAACAATGAGCAGTTCTTC | CASSLVPQGGPNNEQFF
. | few | TRBJ2-1 | TRBV5-1 | TGCGCCAGCAGCTTGGGGCTTCCCTCCTACAATGAGCAGTTCTTC | CASSLGLPSYNEQFF
. | few | TRBJ2-1 | TRBV27 | TGTGCCAGCGGCTCTAGCCCAGCCTACAATGAGCAGTTCTTC | CASGSSPAYNEQFF
. | . | TRBJ2-5 | TRBV12-3/TRBV12-4 | TGTGCCAGCAGTTTTGGGCTTGGGGGGACCCAGTACTTC | CASSFGLGGTQYF
. | . | TRBJ2-3 | TRBV19 | TGTGCCAGTAGTTCAGAAGGACCGGCCACAGATACGCAGTATTTT | CASSSEGPATDTQYF
. | few | TRBJ2-1 | TRBV6-2/TRBV6-3 | TGTGCCAGCAGTTACCTCCTTAGGCGCTCAGGGAATGAGCAGTTCTTC | CASSYLLRRSGNEQFF
. | . | TRBJ1-5 | TRBV11-2 | TGTGCCAGCAGCTTAGGCGGTATGGGGAATCAGCCCCAGCATTTT | CASSLGGMGNQPQHF
. | once | TRBJ1-1 | TRBV7-9 | TGTGCCAGCAGCTCACAGGGCCCCAGGACTGAAGCTTTCTTT | CASSSQGPRTEAFF
. | few | TRBJ1-2 | TRBV13 | TGTGCCAGCAGCTTAGAATTGGGAGGGGTCAACTATGGCTACACCTTC | CASSLELGGVNYGYTF
TRBD2 | few | TRBJ2-5 | TRBV12-3/TRBV12-4 | TGTGCCAGCAGTTTCTGCACTGTAGCGGGGGGCCTCTCTTGTCAAGAGACCCAGTACTTC | CASSFCTVAGGLSCQETQYF
. | many | TRBJ1-2 | TRBV6-5 | TGTGCCAGCAGTTACTTAGAGTTCTATGGCTACACCTTC | CASSYLEFYGYTF
. | . | TRBJ1-2 | TRBV19 | TGTGCCAGTACCCCGGAGGGGTGGGATGGCTACACCTTC | CASTPEGWDGYTF
. | few | TRBJ2-3 | TRBV5-6 | TGTGCCAGCAGAATAGGGACTGTTACAGATACGCAGTATTTT | CASRIGTVTDTQYF
TRBD1 | . | TRBJ1-5 | TRBV6-2/TRBV6-3 | TGTGCCAGCAACCGTGGACAGACCAGGGGGGGCAATCAGCCCCAGCATTTT | CASNRGQTRGGNQPQHF
. | . | TRBJ2-2 | TRBV5-5 | TGTGCCAGCAGCATGATCCGGGACCCCGGTGGCGGCGGGGAGCTGTTTTTT | CASSMIRDPGGGGELFF
. | . | TRBJ1-2 | TRBV6-5 | TGTGCCAGCAGTTACTCTGGGGCATCACAAAACTATGGCTACACCTTC | CASSYSGASQNYGYTF
TRBD1 | . | TRBJ2-2 | TRBV9 | TGTGCCAGCAGCCCGGGACAGGGTCTTTCCGGGGAGCTGTTTTTT | CASSPGQGLSGELFF
TRBD1 | . | TRBJ1-6 | TRBV15 | TGTGCCACCAGAGAAAACAGACAGGGAAACTCACCCCTCCACTTT | CATRENRQGNSPLHF
TRBD1 | . | TRBJ1-2 | TRBV27 | TGTGCCAGCAGGTCCGGGACAGGGTATGGCTACACCTTC | CASRSGTGYGYTF
TRBD2 | . | TRBJ2-1 | TRBV19 | TGTGCCAGTAGTATCCTCGGGACTAGCGATGAGCAGTTCTTC | CASSILGTSDEQFF
. | . | TRBJ2-2 | TRBV6-6 | TGTGCCAGCGGCGGAGGGGAGCCCGGGGAGCTGTTTTTT | CASGGGEPGELFF
. | . | TRBJ2-1 | TRBV7-9 | TGTGCCAGCAGCTTCGGCAGGGACCCCTACAATGAGCAGTTCTTC | CASSFGRDPYNEQFF
TRBD2 | few | TRBJ2-2 | TRBV4-1 | TGCGCCAGCAGCCTCCCAACTAGCGGGGCCAACACCGGGGAGCTGTTTTTT | CASSLPTSGANTGELFF
. | . | TRBJ1-2 | TRBV12-3/TRBV12-4 | TGTGCCACCTTTCGTAGGAGGGCGGGATATGGCTACACCTTC | CATFRRRAGYGYTF
. | . | TRBJ1-2 | TRBV9 | TGTGCCAGCAGCCAAGACAGTCCCTTC | CASSQDSPF
TRBD1 | few | TRBJ2-7 | TRBV20-1 | TGCAGTGCTAGGGGGACAGGGAGGGAGCAGTACTTC | CSARGTGREQYF
. | . | TRBJ2-5 | TRBV6-8 | TGTGCCAGCAGTTACGAGTTTGGGACCCAGTACTTC | CASSYEFGTQYF
TRBD1 | few | TRBJ1-5 | TRBV7-6 | TGTGCCAGCAGCTTAGGAGGGACAGGGGATCAGCCCCAGCATTTT | CASSLGGTGDQPQHF
. | . | TRBJ2-6 | TRBV19 | TGTGCCAGTACCCCCTCTGACACCACTGGGGCCAACGTCCTGACTTTC | CASTPSDTTGANVLTF
TRBD1 | . | TRBJ2-1 | TRBV19 | TGTGCCAGTAGTGGGGGACAGGGGATGTACAATGAGCAGTTCTTC | CASSGGQGMYNEQFF
. | . | TRBJ2-1 | TRBV12-5 | TGTGCTAGTGGCCCCGGGGTAATCGGTTTCAATGAGCAGTTCTTC | CASGPGVIGFNEQFF
. | once | TRBJ2-3 | TRBV27 | TGTGTCAGCACCTACCGAGGGGGAGATACGCAGTATTTT | CVSTYRGGDTQYF
TRBD1 | many | TRBJ2-2 | TRBV7-2 | TGTGCCAGCAGCTCTACACTTCTACAGGGGGCACACGAAAACACCGGGGAGCTGTTTTTT | CASSSTLLQGAHENTGELFF
. | . | TRBJ1-1 | TRBV4-3 | TGCGCCAGCAGCCCATCAGCATCAGGGGCTGAAGCTTTCTTT | CASSPSASGAEAFF
TRBD1 | . | TRBJ2-1 | TRBV27 | TGTGCCAGCAGTTTTCTCCCCGGGACAGGGGATTACAATGAGCAGTTCTTC | CASSFLPGTGDYNEQFF
. | . | TRBJ1-1 | TRBV7-2 | TGTGTCAGCAGCGCCCACAGGGTAGGAAACACTGAAGCTTTCTTT | CVSSAHRVGNTEAFF
. | many | TRBJ2-4 | TRBV7-8 | TGTGCCAGCAGCCTCCAAGGAGCCAAAAACATTCAGTACTTC | CASSLQGAKNIQYF
TRBD1 | once | TRBJ1-2 | TRBV2 | TGTGCCAGCAGTCGCGGAGCCTACCCTCGGACAGGGGGCTCTGGCTACACCTTC | CASSRGAYPRTGGSGYTF